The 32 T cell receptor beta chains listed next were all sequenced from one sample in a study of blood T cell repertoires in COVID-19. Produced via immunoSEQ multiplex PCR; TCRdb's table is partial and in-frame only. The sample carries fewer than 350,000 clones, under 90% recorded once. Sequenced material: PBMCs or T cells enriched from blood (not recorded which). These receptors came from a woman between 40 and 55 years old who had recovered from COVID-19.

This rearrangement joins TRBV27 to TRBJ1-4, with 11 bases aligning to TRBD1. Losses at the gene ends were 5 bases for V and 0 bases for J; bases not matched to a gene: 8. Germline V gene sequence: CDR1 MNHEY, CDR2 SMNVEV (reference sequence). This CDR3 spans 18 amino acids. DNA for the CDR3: TGTGCCAGCAGTCCAGGGGGACAGGGGGATGCAACTAATGAAAAACTGTTTTTT. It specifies CASSPGGQGDATNEKLFF. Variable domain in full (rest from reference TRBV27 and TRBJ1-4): EAQVTQNPRYLITVTGKKLTVTCSQNMNHEYMSWYRQDPGLGLRQIYYSMNVEVTDKGDVPEGYKVSRKEKRNFPLILESPSPNQTSLYFCASSPGGQGDATNEKLFFGSGTQLSVL.

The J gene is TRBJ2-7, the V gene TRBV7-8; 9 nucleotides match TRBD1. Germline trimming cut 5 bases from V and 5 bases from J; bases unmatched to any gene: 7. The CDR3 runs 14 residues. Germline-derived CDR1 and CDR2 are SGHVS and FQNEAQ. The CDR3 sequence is CASSPRTGDNEQYF. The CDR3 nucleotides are TGTGCCAGCAGCCCAAGGACAGGGGACAACGAGCAGTACTTC.

CDR3 in DNA: TGTGCCAGCAGGGGGACTGCGGGTACGTACGAGCAGTACTTC. It yields the protein CASRGTAGTYEQYF. The rearrangement joins TRBV2 to TRBJ2-7; tentative D call: TRBD2 (6 bases). This CDR3 comprises 14 residues. Trimming stripped 6 bases from V and 4 bases from J, with 16 bases between. Germline V gene sequence: CDR1 SNHLY, CDR2 FYNNEI.

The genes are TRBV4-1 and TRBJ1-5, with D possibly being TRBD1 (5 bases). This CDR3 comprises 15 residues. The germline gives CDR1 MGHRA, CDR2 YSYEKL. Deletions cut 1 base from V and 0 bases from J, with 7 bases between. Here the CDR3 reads CASSQAGYSNQPQHF. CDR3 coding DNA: TGCGCCAGCAGCCAAGCAGGGTATAGCAATCAGCCCCAGCATTTT.

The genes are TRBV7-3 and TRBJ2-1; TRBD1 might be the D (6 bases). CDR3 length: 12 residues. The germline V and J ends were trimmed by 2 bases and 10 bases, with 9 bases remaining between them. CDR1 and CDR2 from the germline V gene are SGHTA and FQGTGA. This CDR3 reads CASSLGRGEQFF. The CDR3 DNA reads TGTGCCAGCAGCTTAGGTAGGGGGGAGCAGTTCTTC. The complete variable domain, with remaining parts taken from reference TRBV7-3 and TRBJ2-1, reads GAGVSQTPSNKVTEKGKYVELRCDPISGHTALYWYRQSLGQGPEFLIYFQGTGAADDSGLPNDRFFAVRPEGSVSTLKIQRTERGDSAVYLCASSLGRGEQFFGPGTRLTVL.

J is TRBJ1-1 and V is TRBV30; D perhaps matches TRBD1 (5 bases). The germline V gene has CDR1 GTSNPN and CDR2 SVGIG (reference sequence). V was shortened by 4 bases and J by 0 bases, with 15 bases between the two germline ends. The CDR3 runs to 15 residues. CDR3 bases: TGTGCCTGGATCCTCGACAAGGGGATGAACACTGAAGCTTTCTTT. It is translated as CAWILDKGMNTEAFF.

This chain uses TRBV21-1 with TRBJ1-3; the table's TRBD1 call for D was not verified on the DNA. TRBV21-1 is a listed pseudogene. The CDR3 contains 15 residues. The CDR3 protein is CASIPGQDSGNTIYF. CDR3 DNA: TGTGCCAGCATCCCAGGACAGGATTCTGGAAACACCATATATTTT.

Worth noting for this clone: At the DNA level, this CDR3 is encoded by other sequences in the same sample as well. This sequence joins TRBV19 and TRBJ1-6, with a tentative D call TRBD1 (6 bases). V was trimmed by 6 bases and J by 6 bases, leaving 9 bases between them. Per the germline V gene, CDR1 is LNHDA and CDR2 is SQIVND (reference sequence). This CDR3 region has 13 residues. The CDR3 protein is CASRQQGNSPLHF. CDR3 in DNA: TGTGCCAGTAGGCAACAGGGTAATTCACCCCTCCACTTT. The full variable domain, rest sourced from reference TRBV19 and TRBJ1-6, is DGGITQSPKYLFRKEGQNVTLSCEQNLNHDAMYWYRQDPGQGLRLIYYSQIVNDFQKGDIAEGYSVSREKKESFPLTVTSAQKNPTAFYLCASRQQGNSPLHFGNGTRLTVT.

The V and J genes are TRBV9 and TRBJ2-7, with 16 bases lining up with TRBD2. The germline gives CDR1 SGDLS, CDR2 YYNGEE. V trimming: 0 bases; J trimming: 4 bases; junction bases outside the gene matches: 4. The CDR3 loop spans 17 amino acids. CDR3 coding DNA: TGTGCCAGCAGCGTAGGGGGACTAGCGGGAGGGCCTTACGAGCAGTACTTC. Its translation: CASSVGGLAGGPYEQYF. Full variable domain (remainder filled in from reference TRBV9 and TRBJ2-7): DSGVTQTPKHLITATGQRVTLRCSPRSGDLSVYWYQQSLDQGLQFLIQYYNGEERAKGNILERFSAQQFPDLHSELNLSSLELGDSALYFCASSVGGLAGGPYEQYFGPGTRLTVT.

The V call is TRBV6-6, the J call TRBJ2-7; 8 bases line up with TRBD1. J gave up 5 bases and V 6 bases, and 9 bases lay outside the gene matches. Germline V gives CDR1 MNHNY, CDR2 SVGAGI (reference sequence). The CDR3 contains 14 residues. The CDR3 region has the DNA TGTGCCAGCAGGCGACAGGGGTTGAGAGACGAGCAGTACTTC. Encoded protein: CASRRQGLRDEQYF.

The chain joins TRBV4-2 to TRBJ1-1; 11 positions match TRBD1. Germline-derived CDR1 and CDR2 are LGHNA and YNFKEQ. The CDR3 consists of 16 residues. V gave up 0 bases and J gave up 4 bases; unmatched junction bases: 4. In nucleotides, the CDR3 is TGTGCCAGCAGCCAAGATTGGGGGACAGGGGGCACTGAAGCTTTCTTT. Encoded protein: CASSQDWGTGGTEAFF.

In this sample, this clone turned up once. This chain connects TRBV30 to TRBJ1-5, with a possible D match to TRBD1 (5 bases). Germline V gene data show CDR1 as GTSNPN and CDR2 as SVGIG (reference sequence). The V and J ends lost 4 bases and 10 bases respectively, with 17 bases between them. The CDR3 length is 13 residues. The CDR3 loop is CAWNGGALTPQHF. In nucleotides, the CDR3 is TGTGCCTGGAACGGAGGGGCCCTGACTCCCCAGCATTTT.

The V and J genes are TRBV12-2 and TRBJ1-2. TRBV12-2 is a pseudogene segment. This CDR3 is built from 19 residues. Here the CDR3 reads CASRTECRDSIRYNYGYTF. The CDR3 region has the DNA TGTGCAAGTCGCACCGAGTGCCGGGACTCAATACGGTATAACTATGGCTACACCTTC.

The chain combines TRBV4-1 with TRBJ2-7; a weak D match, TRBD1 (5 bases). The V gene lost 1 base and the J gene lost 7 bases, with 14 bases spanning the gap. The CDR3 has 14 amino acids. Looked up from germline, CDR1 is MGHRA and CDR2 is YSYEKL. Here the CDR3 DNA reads TGCGCCAGCAGCCAAGTCCCAGGGATGGGGGAGCAGTACTTC. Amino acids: CASSQVPGMGEQYF.

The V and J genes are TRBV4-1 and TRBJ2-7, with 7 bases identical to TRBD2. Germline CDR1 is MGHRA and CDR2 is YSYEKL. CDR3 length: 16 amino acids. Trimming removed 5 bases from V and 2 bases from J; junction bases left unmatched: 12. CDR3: CASSGHSAGLTYEQYF. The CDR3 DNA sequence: TGCGCCAGCAGCGGACACTCAGCGGGATTAACCTACGAGCAGTACTTC.

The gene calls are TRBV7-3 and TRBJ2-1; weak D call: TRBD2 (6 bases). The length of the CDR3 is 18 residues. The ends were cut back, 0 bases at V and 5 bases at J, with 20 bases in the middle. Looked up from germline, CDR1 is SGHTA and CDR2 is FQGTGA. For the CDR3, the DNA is TGTGCCAGCAGCTTAACCATGGGTATCAGCGGGCCCGACAATGAGCAGTTCTTC. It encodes CASSLTMGISGPDNEQFF.

The CDR3 here is CASSPGTLNTDTQYF. DNA of the CDR3: TGTGCCAGCAGTCCCGGGACTTTGAACACAGATACGCAGTATTTT. The gene calls are TRBV27 and TRBJ2-3; TRBD2 might be the D (6 bases). The CDR3 runs 15 residues. Trimming cost V 5 bases and J 2 bases, with 14 bases left between them. CDR1 and CDR2 (germline): MNHEY, SMNVEV (reference sequence).

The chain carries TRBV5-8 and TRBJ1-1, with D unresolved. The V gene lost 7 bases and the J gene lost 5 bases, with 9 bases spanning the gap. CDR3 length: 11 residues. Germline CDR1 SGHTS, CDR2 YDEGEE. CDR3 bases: TGTGCCAGCCCCGGGTGGACTGAAGCTTTCTTT. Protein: CASPGWTEAFF. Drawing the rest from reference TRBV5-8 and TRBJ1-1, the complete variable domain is EAGVTQSPTHLIKTRGQQATLRCSPISGHTSVYWYQQALGLGLQFLLWYDEGEERNRGNFPPRFSGRQFPNYSSELNVNALELEDSALYLCASPGWTEAFFGQGTRLTVV.

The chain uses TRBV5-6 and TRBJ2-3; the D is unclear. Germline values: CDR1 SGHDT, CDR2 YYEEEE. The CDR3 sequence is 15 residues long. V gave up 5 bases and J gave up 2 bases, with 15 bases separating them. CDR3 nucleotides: TGTGCCAGCAGTTTTTGGAGCAGTGCCACAGATACGCAGTATTTT. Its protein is CASSFWSSATDTQYF.

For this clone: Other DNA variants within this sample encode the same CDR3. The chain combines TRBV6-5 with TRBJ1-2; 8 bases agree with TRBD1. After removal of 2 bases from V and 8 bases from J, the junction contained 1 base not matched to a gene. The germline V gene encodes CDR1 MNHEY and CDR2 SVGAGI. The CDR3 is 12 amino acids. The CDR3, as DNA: TGTGCCAGCAGTTACAGACAGGGGGGCTACACCTTC. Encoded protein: CASSYRQGGYTF.

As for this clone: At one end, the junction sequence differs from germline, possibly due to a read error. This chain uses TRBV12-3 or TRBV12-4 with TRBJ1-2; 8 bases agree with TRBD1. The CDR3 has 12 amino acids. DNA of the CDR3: TGTGCCAGCAGTCCTCGACAGGGGCGAAGGTCCTTC. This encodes CASSPRQGRRSF.

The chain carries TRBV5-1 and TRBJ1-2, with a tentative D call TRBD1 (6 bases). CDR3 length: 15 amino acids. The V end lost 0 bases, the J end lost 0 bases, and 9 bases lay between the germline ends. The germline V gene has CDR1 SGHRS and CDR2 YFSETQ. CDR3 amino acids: CASSLAQGTNYGYTF. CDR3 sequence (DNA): TGCGCCAGCAGCTTGGCTCAGGGGACTAACTATGGCTACACCTTC.

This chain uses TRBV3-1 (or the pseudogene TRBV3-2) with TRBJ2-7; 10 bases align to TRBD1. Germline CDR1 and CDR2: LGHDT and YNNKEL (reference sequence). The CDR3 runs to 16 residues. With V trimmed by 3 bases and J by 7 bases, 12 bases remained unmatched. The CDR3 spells CASSQAGTGVLGEQYF. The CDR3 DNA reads TGTGCCAGCAGCCAGGCCGGGACAGGGGTTCTTGGGGAGCAGTACTTC.

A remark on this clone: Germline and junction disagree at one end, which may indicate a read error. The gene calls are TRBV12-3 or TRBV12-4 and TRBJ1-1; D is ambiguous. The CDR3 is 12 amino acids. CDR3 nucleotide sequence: TGTGCCAGCAGTTTAGGGCAGTCAAGTCTCTCATTT. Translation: CASSLGQSSLSF.

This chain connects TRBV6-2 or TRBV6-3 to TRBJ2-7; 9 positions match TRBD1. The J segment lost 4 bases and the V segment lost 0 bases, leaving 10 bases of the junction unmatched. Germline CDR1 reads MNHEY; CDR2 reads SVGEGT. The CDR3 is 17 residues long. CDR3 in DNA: TGTGCCAGCAGTTACTCGATCTCGGGACAGGGAAGATACGAGCAGTACTTC. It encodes CASSYSISGQGRYEQYF.

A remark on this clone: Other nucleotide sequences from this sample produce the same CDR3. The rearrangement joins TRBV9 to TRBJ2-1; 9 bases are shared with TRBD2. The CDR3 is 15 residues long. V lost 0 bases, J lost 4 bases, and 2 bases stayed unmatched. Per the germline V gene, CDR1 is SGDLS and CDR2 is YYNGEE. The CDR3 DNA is TGTGCCAGCAGCGTAGATAGCGGGAGATACAATGAGCAGTTCTTC. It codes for CASSVDSGRYNEQFF.

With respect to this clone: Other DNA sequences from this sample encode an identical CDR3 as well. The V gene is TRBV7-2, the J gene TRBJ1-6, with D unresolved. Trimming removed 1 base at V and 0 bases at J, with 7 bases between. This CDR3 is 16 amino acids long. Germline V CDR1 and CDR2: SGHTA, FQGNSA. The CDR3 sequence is CASSLVGSSYNSPLHF. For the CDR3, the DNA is TGTGCCAGCAGCTTAGTGGGGAGCTCCTATAATTCACCCCTCCACTTT.

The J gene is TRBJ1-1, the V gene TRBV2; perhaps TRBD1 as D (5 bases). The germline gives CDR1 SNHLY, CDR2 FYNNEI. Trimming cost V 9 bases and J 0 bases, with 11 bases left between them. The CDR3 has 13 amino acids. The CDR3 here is CARSRQMNTEAFF. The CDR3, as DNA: TGTGCCAGATCCAGACAGATGAACACTGAAGCTTTCTTT.

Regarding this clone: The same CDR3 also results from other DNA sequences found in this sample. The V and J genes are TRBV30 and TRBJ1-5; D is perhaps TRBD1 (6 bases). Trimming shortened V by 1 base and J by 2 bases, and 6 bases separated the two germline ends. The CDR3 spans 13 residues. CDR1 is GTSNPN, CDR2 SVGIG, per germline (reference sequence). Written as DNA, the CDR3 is TGTGCCTGGAGTGGGACAGGCAATCAGCCCCAGCATTTT. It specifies CAWSGTGNQPQHF.

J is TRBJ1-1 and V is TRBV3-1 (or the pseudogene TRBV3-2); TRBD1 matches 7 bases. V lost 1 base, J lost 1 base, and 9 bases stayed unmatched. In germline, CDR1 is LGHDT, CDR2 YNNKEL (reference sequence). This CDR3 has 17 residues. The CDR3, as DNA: TGTGCCAGCAGCCAAGTGGCCTACAGGGGCTGGAACACTGAAGCTTTCTTT. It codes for CASSQVAYRGWNTEAFF.

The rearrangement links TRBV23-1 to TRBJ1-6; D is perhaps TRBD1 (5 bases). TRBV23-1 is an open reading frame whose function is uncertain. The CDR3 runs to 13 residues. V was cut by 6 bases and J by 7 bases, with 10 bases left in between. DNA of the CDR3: TGCGCCAGCAGGCGGGACCCGAATTCACCCCTCCACTTT. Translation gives CASRRDPNSPLHF.

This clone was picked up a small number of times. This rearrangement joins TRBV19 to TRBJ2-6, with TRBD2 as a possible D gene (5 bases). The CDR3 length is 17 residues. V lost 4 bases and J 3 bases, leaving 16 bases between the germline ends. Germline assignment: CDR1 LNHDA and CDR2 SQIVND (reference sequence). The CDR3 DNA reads TGTGCCAGTAGTACAAGCGGTTTTCAACTTGGGGCCAACGTCCTGACTTTC. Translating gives CASSTSGFQLGANVLTF.